This T cell receptor (beta chain) was identified during a study of T cell responses to AZD1222 COVID-19 vaccine. General study results and limits: Recipients of two AZD1222 doses showed rising Spike-specific TCR breadth and depth. White British people made up most donors, females outnumbered males, and clonal diversity was possibly underestimated.

As regards this clone: As yet, its antigen is unknown.

The CDR3 length is 17 residues. The germline V gene encodes CDR1 SGHAT and CDR2 FQNNGV. V shed 1 base and J 7 bases; nucleotides not matched to a gene: 9. Some clones are missing from TCRdb's copy, which holds only in-frame ones; the method was immunoSEQ multiplex PCR. The table shows some 150,000 clones, with around 93% occurring only once. This sample comprised peripheral blood, obtained on day 0 of AZD1222 vaccination. The origin of this receptor is an adult in good health. This rearrangement joins TRBV11-2 to TRBJ2-1; 11 bases are a match to TRBD2. For the CDR3, the DNA is TGTGCCAGCAGCTTAGCGCTCCGGCTAGCGGGGGGTAATGAGCAGTTCTTC. Translation: CASSLALRLAGGNEQFF.